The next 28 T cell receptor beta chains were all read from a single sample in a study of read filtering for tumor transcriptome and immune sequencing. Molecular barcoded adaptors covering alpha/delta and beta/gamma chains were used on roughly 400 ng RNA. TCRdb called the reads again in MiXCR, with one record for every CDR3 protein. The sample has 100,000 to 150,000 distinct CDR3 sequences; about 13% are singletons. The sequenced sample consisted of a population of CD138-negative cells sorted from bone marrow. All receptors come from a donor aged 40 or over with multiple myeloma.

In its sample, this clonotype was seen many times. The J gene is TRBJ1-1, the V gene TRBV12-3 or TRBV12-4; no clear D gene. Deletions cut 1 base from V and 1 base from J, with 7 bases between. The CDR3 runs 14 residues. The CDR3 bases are TGTGCCAGCAGTTTAGGGGAGGCGAACACTGAAGCTTTCTTT. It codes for CASSLGEANTEAFF.

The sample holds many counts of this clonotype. The CDR3 loop reads CASSDSGAPKSSYEQYF. CDR3 bases: TGTGCCAGCAGTGATAGTGGAGCACCTAAAAGCTCCTACGAGCAGTACTTC. V gene TRBV6-1 combines with J gene TRBJ2-7; D gene ambiguous. Trimming left V 3 bases short and J 0 bases short, with 18 bases between. Per the germline V gene, CDR1 is MNHNS and CDR2 is SASEGT. This CDR3 comprises 17 residues.

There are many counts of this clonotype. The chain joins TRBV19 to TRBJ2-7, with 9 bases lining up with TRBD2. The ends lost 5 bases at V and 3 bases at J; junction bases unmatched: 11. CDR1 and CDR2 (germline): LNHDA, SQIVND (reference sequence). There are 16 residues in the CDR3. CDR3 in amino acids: CASSQRLAVLIYEQYF. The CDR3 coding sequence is TGTGCCAGTAGTCAAAGACTAGCGGTCTTAATCTACGAGCAGTACTTC.

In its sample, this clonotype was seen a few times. DNA of the CDR3: TGTGCCAGCAGTGAAGGGCAAGGGCCGGGGAACACTGAAGCTTTCTTT. Its translation: CASSEGQGPGNTEAFF. V and J are TRBV2 and TRBJ1-1; D is unclear. Trimming took 1 base from V and 1 from J, leaving 13 bases between them. The length of the CDR3 is 16 residues. CDR1 and CDR2 from the germline V gene are SNHLY and FYNNEI.

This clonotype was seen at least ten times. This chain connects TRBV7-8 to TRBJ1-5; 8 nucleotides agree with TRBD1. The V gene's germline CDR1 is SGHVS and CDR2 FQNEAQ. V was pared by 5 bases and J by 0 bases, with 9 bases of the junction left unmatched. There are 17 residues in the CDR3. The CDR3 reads CASSPDRDPYSNQPQHF. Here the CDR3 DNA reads TGTGCCAGCAGCCCGGACAGGGATCCCTATAGCAATCAGCCCCAGCATTTT.

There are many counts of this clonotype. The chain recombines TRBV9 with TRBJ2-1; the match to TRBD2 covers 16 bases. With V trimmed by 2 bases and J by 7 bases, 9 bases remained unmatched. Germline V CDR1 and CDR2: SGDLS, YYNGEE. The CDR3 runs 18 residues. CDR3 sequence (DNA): TGTGCCAGCAGCGTCACCCCGGGACTAGCGGGAGGGCCGAATGAGCAGTTCTTC. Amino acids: CASSVTPGLAGGPNEQFF.

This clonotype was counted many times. DNA for the CDR3: TGTGCCATCAGTGAGGCGAACGGGAGATACAATGAGCAGTTCTTC. Translating gives CAISEANGRYNEQFF. The chain uses TRBV10-3 and TRBJ2-1, with D maybe TRBD2 (6 bases). CDR1 is ENHRY, CDR2 SYGVKD, per germline. This CDR3 contains 15 residues. V was clipped by 2 bases and J by 4 bases, with 12 bases between them.

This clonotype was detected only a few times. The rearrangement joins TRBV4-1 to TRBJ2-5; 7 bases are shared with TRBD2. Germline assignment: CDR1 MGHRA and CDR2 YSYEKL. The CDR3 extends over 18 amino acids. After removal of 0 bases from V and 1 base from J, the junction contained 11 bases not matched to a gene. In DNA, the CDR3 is TGCGCCAGCAGCCAAGACCCTCAAGTTGGGGGGGTCCAAGAGACCCAGTACTTC. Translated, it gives CASSQDPQVGGVQETQYF.

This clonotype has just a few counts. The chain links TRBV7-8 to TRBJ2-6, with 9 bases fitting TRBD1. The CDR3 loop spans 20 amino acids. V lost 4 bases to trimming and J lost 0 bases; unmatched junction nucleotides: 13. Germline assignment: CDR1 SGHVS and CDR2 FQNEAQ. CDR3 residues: CASSSPRDRASYSGANVLTF. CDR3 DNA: TGTGCCAGCAGCTCACCCCGGGACAGGGCCTCATACTCTGGGGCCAACGTCCTGACTTTC.

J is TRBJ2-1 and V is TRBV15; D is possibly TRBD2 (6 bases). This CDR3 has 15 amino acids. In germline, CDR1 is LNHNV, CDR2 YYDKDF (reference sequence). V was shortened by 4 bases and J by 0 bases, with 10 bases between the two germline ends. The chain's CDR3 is CATSTEGISYNEQFF. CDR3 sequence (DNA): TGTGCCACCAGCACGGAGGGGATCTCCTACAATGAGCAGTTCTTC.

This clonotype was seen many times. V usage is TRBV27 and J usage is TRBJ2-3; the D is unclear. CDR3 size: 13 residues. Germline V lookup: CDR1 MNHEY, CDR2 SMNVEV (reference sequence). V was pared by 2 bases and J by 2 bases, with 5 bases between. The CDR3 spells CASSLRVTDTQYF. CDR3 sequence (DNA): TGTGCCAGCAGTTTAAGGGTCACAGATACGCAGTATTTT.

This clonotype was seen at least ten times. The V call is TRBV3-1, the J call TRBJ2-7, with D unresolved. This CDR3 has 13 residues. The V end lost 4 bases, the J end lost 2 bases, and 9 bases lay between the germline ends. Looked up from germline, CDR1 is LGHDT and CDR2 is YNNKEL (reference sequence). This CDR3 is CASSPTTAYEQYF. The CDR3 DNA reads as TGTGCCAGCAGCCCAACTACCGCCTACGAGCAGTACTTC.

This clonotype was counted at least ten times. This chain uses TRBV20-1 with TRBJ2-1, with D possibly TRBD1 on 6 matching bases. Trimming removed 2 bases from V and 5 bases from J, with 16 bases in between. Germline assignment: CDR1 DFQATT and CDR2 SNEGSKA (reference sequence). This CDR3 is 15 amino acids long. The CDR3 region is CSARSYVGADNEQFF. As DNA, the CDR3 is TGCAGTGCTAGATCCTATGTGGGGGCCGACAATGAGCAGTTCTTC.

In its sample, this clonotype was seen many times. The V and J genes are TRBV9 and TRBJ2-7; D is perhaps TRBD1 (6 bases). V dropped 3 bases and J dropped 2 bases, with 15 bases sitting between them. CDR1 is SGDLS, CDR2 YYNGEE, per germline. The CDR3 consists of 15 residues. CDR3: CASSAGVGETYEQYF. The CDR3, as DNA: TGTGCCAGCAGCGCAGGGGTGGGGGAAACCTACGAGCAGTACTTC.

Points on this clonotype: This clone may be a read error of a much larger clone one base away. The CDR3 region is CAGSRYGGEKLFF. As DNA, the CDR3 is TGCGCCGGCAGCCGGTATGGGGGCGAAAAACTGTTTTTT. V and J are TRBV4-3 and TRBJ1-4, with D maybe TRBD1 (6 bases). Germline values: CDR1 LGHNA, CDR2 YSLEER. This CDR3 has 13 amino acids.

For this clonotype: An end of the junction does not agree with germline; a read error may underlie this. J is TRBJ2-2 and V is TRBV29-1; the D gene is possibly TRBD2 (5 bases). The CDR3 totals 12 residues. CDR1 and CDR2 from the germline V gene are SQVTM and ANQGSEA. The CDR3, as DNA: TGCAGCGTTGAAGGGGGTCCCGGGGAGCCGTTCTTT. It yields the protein CSVEGGPGEPFF.

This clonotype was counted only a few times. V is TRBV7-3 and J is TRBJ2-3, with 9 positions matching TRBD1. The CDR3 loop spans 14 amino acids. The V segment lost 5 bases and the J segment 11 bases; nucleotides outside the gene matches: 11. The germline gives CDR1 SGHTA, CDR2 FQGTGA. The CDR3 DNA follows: TGTGCCAGCAGCCCGCAACCGGGACAGGGCCGGCAGTATTTT. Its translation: CASSPQPGQGRQYF.

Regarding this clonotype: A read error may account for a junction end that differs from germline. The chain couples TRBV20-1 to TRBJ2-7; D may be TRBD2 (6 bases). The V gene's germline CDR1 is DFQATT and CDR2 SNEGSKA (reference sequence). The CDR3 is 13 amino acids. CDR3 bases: TGCAGTGCCTCCGGAGGGTGGCCCTACAAGCAGTACTTC. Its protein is CSASGGWPYKQYF.

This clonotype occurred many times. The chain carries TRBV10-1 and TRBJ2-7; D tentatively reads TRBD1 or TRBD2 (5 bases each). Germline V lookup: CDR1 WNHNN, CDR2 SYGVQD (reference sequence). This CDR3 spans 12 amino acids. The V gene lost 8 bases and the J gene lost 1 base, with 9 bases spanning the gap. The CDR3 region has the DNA TGCGCCAGCGCTGAGGGGTCCTACGAGCAGTACTTC. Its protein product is CASAEGSYEQYF.

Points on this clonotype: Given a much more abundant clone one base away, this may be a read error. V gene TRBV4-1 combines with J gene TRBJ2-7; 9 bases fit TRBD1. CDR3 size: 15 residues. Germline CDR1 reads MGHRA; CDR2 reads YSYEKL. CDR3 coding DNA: TGCGCCAGCAGCCAGCCCGGGACAGGGAAGTACGAGCAGTGCTTC. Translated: CASSQPGTGKYEQCF.

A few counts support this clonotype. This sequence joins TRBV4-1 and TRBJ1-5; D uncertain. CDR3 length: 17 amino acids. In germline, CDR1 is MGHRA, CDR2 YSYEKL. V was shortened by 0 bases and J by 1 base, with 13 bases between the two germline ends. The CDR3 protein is CASSQDRRRGSNQPQHF. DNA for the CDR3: TGCGCCAGCAGCCAAGATCGGAGGCGGGGAAGCAATCAGCCCCAGCATTTT.

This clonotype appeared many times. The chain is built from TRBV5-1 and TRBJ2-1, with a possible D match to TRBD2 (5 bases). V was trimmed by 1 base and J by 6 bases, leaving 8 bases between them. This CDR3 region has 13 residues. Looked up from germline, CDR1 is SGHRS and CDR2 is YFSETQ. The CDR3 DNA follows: TGCGCCAGCAGCTTGATGCGGGTCAATGAGCAGTTCTTC. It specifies CASSLMRVNEQFF. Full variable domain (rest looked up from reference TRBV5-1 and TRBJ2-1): KAGVTQTPRYLIKTRGQQVTLSCSPISGHRSVSWYQQTPGQGLQFLFEYFSETQRNKGNFPGRFSGRQFSNSRSEMNVSTLELGDSALYLCASSLMRVNEQFFGPGTRLTVL.

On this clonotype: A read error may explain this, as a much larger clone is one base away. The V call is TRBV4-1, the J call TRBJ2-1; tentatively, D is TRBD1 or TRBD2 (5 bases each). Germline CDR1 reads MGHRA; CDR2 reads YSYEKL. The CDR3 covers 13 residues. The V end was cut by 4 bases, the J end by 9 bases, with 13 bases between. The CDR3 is CASSPRGWSEQFF. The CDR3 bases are TGCGCCAGCAGCCCGAGGGGTTGGAGTGAGCAGTTCTTC.

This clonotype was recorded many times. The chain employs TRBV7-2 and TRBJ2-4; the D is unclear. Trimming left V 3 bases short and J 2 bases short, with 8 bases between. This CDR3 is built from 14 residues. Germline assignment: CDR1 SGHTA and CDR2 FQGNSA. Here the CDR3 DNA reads TGTGCCAGCAGCTTCGCAGGCTCCAAAAACATTCAGTACTTC. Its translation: CASSFAGSKNIQYF.

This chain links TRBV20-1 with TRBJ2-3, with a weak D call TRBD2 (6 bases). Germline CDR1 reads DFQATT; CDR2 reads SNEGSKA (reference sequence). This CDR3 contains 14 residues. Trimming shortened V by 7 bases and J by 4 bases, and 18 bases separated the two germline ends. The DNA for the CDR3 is TGCAGTGAAGTATCGGGAGTTGACGCAGATACGCAGTATTTT. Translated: CSEVSGVDADTQYF.

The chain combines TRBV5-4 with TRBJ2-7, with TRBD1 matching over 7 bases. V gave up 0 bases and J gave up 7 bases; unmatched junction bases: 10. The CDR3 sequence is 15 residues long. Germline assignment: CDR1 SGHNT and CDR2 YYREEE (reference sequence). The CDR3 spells CASSLGATGTREQYF. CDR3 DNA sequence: TGTGCCAGCAGCTTGGGGGCGACAGGGACGCGTGAGCAGTACTTC.

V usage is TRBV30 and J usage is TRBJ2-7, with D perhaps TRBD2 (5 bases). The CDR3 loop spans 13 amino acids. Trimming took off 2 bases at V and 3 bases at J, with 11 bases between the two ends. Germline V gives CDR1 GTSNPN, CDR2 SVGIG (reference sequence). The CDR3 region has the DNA TGTGCCTGGAGTCGAGGGTATAGCTACGAGCAGTACTTC. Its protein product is CAWSRGYSYEQYF.

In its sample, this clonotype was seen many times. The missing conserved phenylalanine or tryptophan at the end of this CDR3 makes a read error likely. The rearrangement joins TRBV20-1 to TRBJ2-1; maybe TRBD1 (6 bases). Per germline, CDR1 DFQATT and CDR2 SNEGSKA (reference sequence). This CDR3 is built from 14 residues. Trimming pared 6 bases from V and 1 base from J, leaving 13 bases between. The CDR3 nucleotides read TGCAGTGCCCCGTCCCAGGGGTCCTACAATGAGCAGTTCTCC. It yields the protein CSAPSQGSYNEQFS.